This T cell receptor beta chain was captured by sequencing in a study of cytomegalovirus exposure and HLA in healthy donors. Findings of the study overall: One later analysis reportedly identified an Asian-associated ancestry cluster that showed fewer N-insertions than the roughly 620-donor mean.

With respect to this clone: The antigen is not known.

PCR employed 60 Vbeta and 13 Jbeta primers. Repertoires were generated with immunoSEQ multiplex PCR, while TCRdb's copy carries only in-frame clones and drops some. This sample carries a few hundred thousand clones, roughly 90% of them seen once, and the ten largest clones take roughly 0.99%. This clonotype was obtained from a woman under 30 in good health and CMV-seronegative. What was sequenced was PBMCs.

For the CDR3, the DNA is TGCGCCAGCAGCCATAAGACAGGGGCAGATACGCAGTATTTT. This gives the protein CASSHKTGADTQYF. The rearrangement links TRBV5-1 to TRBJ2-3; 8 nucleotides match TRBD1. Per germline, CDR1 SGHRS and CDR2 YFSETQ. V shed 4 bases, J shed 4 bases, and the junction held 5 bases outside the gene matches. The CDR3 extends over 14 amino acids.